This T cell receptor (beta chain) derives from a study of beta chain features in type 1 diabetes. Overall study context: Examination covered around 110 million sorted cells spanning all samples.

Since all of the isolated RNA was reverse transcribed, expressed TCRB transcripts were what got sequenced. Measured with immunoSEQ multiplex PCR; TCRdb has only the in-frame clones, and not every one. The sample has roughly 150,000 clones, 7.5% to 9.5% seen once. Sequenced material: central memory CD4+ T cells from blood. The receptor comes from a woman under 30 in good health.

The CDR3 loop is CASSYGLAGGDEQFF. The DNA of the CDR3 is TGTGCCAGCAGTTACGGTCTAGCGGGGGGCGATGAGCAGTTCTTC. V and J are TRBV6-6 and TRBJ2-1, with 11 bases identical to TRBD2. Germline loops: CDR1 MNHNY, CDR2 SVGAGI (reference sequence). J was trimmed by 8 bases and V by 2 bases; bases with no gene match: 5. The CDR3 extends over 15 amino acids.